This T cell receptor beta chain originates from a study of blood T cell repertoires in COVID-19. Some clones are missing from TCRdb's copy, which holds only in-frame ones; the method was immunoSEQ multiplex PCR. There are a few hundred thousand clones in the sample; roughly four fifths occur only once, and about 3.5% lies in the top ten. From germline, CDR1 is MDHEN and CDR2 SYDVKM. CDR3 length equals 15 residues. V dropped 3 bases and J dropped 1; count of bases not matched to a gene: 6. The V call is TRBV28, the J call TRBJ2-7, with 7 bases that match TRBD1. This receptor was taken from a man aged 45-65 years who had recovered from COVID-19. The material sequenced was PBMCs or T cells enriched from blood (not recorded which). The CDR3 loop is CASSLTGTPSYEQYF. The DNA for the CDR3 is TGTGCCAGCAGTTTGACAGGGACCCCTTCCTACGAGCAGTACTTC.